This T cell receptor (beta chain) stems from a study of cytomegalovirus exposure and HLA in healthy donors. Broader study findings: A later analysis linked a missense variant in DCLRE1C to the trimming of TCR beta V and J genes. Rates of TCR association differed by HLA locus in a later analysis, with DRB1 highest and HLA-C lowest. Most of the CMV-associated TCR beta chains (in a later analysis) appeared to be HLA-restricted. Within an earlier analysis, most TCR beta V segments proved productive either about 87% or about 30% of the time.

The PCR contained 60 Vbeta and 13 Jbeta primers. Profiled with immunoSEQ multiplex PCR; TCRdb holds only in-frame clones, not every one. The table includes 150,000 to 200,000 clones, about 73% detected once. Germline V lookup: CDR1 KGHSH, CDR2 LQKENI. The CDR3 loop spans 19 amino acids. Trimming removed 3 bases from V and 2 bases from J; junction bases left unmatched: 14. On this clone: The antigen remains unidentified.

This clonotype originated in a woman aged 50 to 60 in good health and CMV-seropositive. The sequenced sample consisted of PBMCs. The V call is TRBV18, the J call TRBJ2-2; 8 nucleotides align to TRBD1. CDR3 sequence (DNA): TGTGCCAGCTCACCCCTCTCCTCCTGGGACAGGACAAACACCGGGGAGCTGTTTTTT. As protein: CASSPLSSWDRTNTGELFF.